This entry lists 18 T cell receptor beta chains sequenced from one sample in a study of blood T cell repertoires in COVID-19 (TCRdb year 2020). Library preparation was by the immunoSEQ multiplex PCR assay. What TCRdb holds here is the immuneACCESS table cut down to in-frame rearrangements. Part of the clones is not present; checked against another copy, under half of the missing clones reflect an unresolved V gene, and the others are unexplained. For this sample the table gives 200,000 to 250,000 clones, of which around 80% were detected only once. 15% to 20% of the sample goes to the ten largest clones. Sequencing was performed on peripheral blood. Receptors were obtained from a woman older than 75 with active or convalescent COVID-19.

This clone was recorded once. The chain combines TRBV11-2 with TRBJ2-1; 9 bases are shared with TRBD2. CDR1 and CDR2 (germline): SGHAT, FQNNGV. The CDR3 is 15 residues long. Losses at the gene ends were 3 bases for V and 6 bases for J; bases not matched to a gene: 6. The CDR3 DNA reads as TGTGCCAGCAGCTTGCTACGCGGGGGGGTCAATGAGCAGTTCTTC. As protein: CASSLLRGGVNEQFF. The full variable domain, completed using reference TRBV11-2 and TRBJ2-1, is EAGVAQSPRYKIIEKRQSVAFWCNPISGHATLYWYQQILGQGPKLLIQFQNNGVVDDSQLPKDRFSAERLKGVDSTLKIQPAKLEDSAVYLCASSLLRGGVNEQFFGPGTRLTVL.

V gene TRBV13 combines with J gene TRBJ2-3; TRBD2 matches 7 bases. Germline CDR1 and CDR2: PRHDT and FYEKMQ (reference sequence). The CDR3 consists of 15 residues. Germline trimming cut 5 bases from V and 2 bases from J; bases unmatched to any gene: 7. The CDR3 here is CASSTLAGFTDTQYF. The CDR3 nucleotides read TGTGCCAGCAGCACCTTAGCGGGCTTCACAGATACGCAGTATTTT.

The CDR3, as DNA: TGTGCCAGCAGCGTAGGAGGGAACCGGCCCCAGCATTTT. It is translated as CASSVGGNRPQHF. V and J are TRBV9 and TRBJ1-5, with D uncertain. The germline V and J ends were trimmed by 0 bases and 9 bases, with 10 bases remaining between them. This CDR3 comprises 13 residues. CDR1 SGDLS and CDR2 YYNGEE come from the germline V gene.

On this clone: The germline gene is not matched at one end of the junction; a read error may be the cause. This sequence joins TRBV2 and TRBJ1-1, with D possibly TRBD1 on 5 matching bases. The CDR3 is made up of 14 amino acids. Germline CDR1 reads SNHLY; CDR2 reads FYNNEI. Here the CDR3 reads CASNGMGGDTEAFF. The CDR3 coding sequence is TGTGCTAGCAACGGGATGGGGGGGGACACTGAAGCTTTCTTT.

This chain links TRBV11-1 with TRBJ2-1; TRBD2 aligns across 7 bases. The CDR3 contains 14 residues. Germline V gene sequence: CDR1 SGHAT, CDR2 FQDESV (reference sequence). V dropped 7 bases and J dropped 7; count of bases not matched to a gene: 10. The CDR3 bases are TGTGCCAGCACCTTGGGGAGCGGGATGAATGAGCAGTTCTTC. Protein product: CASTLGSGMNEQFF. Full variable domain (outside the CDR3, taken from reference TRBV11-1 and TRBJ2-1): EAEVAQSPRYKITEKSQAVAFWCDPISGHATLYWYRQILGQGPELLVQFQDESVVDDSQLPKDRFSAERLKGVDSTLKIQPAELGDSAMYLCASTLGSGMNEQFFGPGTRLTVL.

A single count supports this clone. The rearrangement uses TRBV7-8 and TRBJ1-3; no firm D call. The germline V and J ends were trimmed by 1 base and 0 bases, with 7 bases remaining between them. This CDR3 is 15 amino acids long. Germline values: CDR1 SGHVS, CDR2 FQNEAQ. The CDR3: CASSLGAYSGNTIYF. The CDR3 DNA reads as TGTGCCAGCAGCTTAGGGGCCTACTCTGGAAACACCATATATTTT.

V and J are TRBV6-1 and TRBJ2-4, with a tentative D call TRBD2 (5 bases). Germline-derived CDR1 and CDR2 are MNHNS and SASEGT. The CDR3 covers 17 residues. The V and J ends lost 0 bases and 5 bases respectively, with 17 bases between them. CDR3 region: CASSEALKALGQNIQYF. The CDR3 DNA reads as TGTGCCAGCAGTGAAGCGCTGAAGGCACTAGGGCAAAACATTCAGTACTTC.

V is TRBV9 and J is TRBJ2-3; possibly TRBD2 for D (5 bases). V shed 0 bases and J shed 6 bases, with 14 bases lying between them. CDR1 and CDR2 (germline): SGDLS, YYNGEE. CDR3 length: 15 amino acids. The CDR3 bases are TGTGCCAGCAGCGTAGTAGGAGTAGCGACGGATACGCAGTATTTT. Encoded protein: CASSVVGVATDTQYF.

This chain uses TRBV3-1 (or the pseudogene TRBV3-2) with TRBJ2-3, with 10 bases fitting TRBD2. The CDR3 loop spans 17 amino acids. V trimming: 0 bases; J trimming: 5 bases; junction bases outside the gene matches: 8. Germline CDR1 and CDR2: LGHDT and YNNKEL (reference sequence). The CDR3 DNA reads as TGTGCCAGCAGCCAAGACAAGAGCGGGGGGGCTAGAGATACGCAGTATTTT. Translated: CASSQDKSGGARDTQYF.

The table lists this clone with a count of one. The chain is built from TRBV5-8 and TRBJ1-5; D is unresolved. CDR1 SGHTS and CDR2 YDEGEE come from the germline V gene. The CDR3 sequence is 15 residues long. Trimming shortened V by 4 bases and J by 2 bases, and 13 bases separated the two germline ends. The DNA for the CDR3 is TGTGCCAGCAGCCCCGGGTCCGTCGGCAATCAGCCCCAGCATTTT. This sequence encodes CASSPGSVGNQPQHF. Full variable domain (missing parts from reference TRBV5-8 and TRBJ1-5): EAGVTQSPTHLIKTRGQQATLRCSPISGHTSVYWYQQALGLGLQFLLWYDEGEERNRGNFPPRFSGRQFPNYSSELNVNALELEDSALYLCASSPGSVGNQPQHFGDGTRLSIL.

The chain couples TRBV7-8 to TRBJ1-3; weak D call: TRBD1 (5 bases). The CDR3 is made up of 18 amino acids. Germline V gene sequence: CDR1 SGHVS, CDR2 FQNEAQ. Trimming pared 4 bases from V and 2 bases from J, leaving 21 bases between. This CDR3 reads CASSSTGYRKGPGNTIYF. CDR3 sequence (DNA): TGTGCCAGCAGCTCAACTGGTTACAGGAAAGGGCCTGGAAACACCATATATTTT.

The chain combines TRBV19 with TRBJ1-4, with 7 bases that match TRBD1. CDR1 is LNHDA, CDR2 SQIVND, per germline (reference sequence). Trimming removed 3 bases from V and 11 bases from J; junction bases left unmatched: 18. The CDR3 runs 17 residues. CDR3 sequence reads: CASSILADDRDVWKLFF. As DNA, the CDR3 is TGTGCCAGTAGTATCCTTGCCGACGACAGGGACGTTTGGAAACTGTTTTTT.

This rearrangement joins TRBV5-1 to TRBJ1-1; possible D gene TRBD1, 6 bases. Germline V gene lookup returns CDR1 SGHRS and CDR2 YFSETQ. CDR3 length equals 16 residues. V was pared by 0 bases and J by 1 base, with 13 bases between. The CDR3 loop is CASSLGPQGQNTEAFF. The CDR3 coding sequence is TGCGCCAGCAGCTTGGGGCCTCAGGGGCAGAACACTGAAGCTTTCTTT.

The chain carries TRBV7-2 and TRBJ2-7; 7 nucleotides match TRBD2. The CDR3 is made up of 15 amino acids. J was trimmed by 2 bases and V by 5 bases; bases with no gene match: 9. The germline V gene has CDR1 SGHTA and CDR2 FQGNSA. As DNA, the CDR3 is TGTGCCAGCAGCCCCCTGGGGACTACCCCCTACGAGCAGTACTTC. Translated: CASSPLGTTPYEQYF.

The chain links TRBV28 to TRBJ2-5, with 10 bases identical to TRBD1. Germline V gene lookup returns CDR1 MDHEN and CDR2 SYDVKM. The junction had 9 bases not matched to a gene; V was cut back by 3 bases and J by 5 bases. There are 16 residues in the CDR3. This chain's CDR3 is CASSFPGTGDRETQYF. Here the CDR3 DNA reads TGTGCCAGCAGTTTCCCCGGGACAGGGGATAGGGAGACCCAGTACTTC.

This chain joins TRBV5-1 and TRBJ2-5; TRBD1 is a possible D gene (5 bases). Germline loops: CDR1 SGHRS, CDR2 YFSETQ. V shed 6 bases and J shed 1 base, with 10 bases lying between them. This CDR3 contains 13 residues. The CDR3 protein is CASNIDSQETQYF. The CDR3 nucleotides are TGCGCCAGCAACATCGACAGCCAAGAGACCCAGTACTTC.

This chain connects TRBV5-6 to TRBJ1-2; 12 bases map to TRBD1. The CDR3 covers 15 residues. The V segment lost 4 bases and the J segment 7 bases; nucleotides outside the gene matches: 8. Germline V gene data show CDR1 as SGHDT and CDR2 as YYEEEE. As DNA, the CDR3 is TGTGCCAGCAGCGTGCTAAGGGGACAGGGGGCTGGCTACACCTTC. Amino acid sequence: CASSVLRGQGAGYTF.

The gene calls are TRBV5-1 and TRBJ2-3; D not resolved. V was trimmed by 3 bases and J by 3 bases, leaving 14 bases between them. The germline gives CDR1 SGHRS, CDR2 YFSETQ. CDR3 length: 15 amino acids. Here the CDR3 DNA reads TGCGCCAGCAGCTCCGGTAATACCGCGACAGATACGCAGTATTTT. Protein product: CASSSGNTATDTQYF.